Each of the 23 T cell receptor beta chains below was sequenced from the same sample in a study of blood T cell repertoires in COVID-19. Some clones are missing from TCRdb's copy, which holds only in-frame ones; the method was immunoSEQ multiplex PCR. Of around 200,000 clones in the sample, about 90% were seen once. Sequencing was carried out using peripheral blood. These receptors all come from a woman in her fifties or sixties with acute or convalescent COVID-19.

V usage is TRBV27 and J usage is TRBJ1-1; 7 bases align to TRBD1. The germline V gene has CDR1 MNHEY and CDR2 SMNVEV (reference sequence). The CDR3 spans 15 residues. After removal of 5 bases from V and 4 bases from J, the junction contained 10 bases not matched to a gene. CDR3 sequence: CASSIGTAGSTEAFF. The CDR3 DNA reads TGTGCCAGCAGTATCGGGACAGCTGGGAGCACTGAAGCTTTCTTT.

This chain uses TRBV2 with TRBJ1-4; weak D call: TRBD1 (5 bases). This CDR3 region has 15 residues. V lost 8 bases to trimming and J lost 8 bases, with 21 bases between them. Germline CDR1 and CDR2: SNHLY and FYNNEI. The CDR3 loop reads CASRQGDSGTEKLFF. Written as DNA, the CDR3 is TGTGCCAGCCGTCAGGGTGATAGTGGTACGGAAAAACTGTTTTTT.

The chain is built from TRBV6-2 or TRBV6-3 and TRBJ1-2; the match to TRBD1 covers 8 bases. CDR1 and CDR2 (germline): MNHEY, SVGEGT. This CDR3 contains 16 residues. Germline trimming cut 6 bases from V and 2 bases from J; bases unmatched to any gene: 11. For the CDR3, the DNA is TGTGCCAGCAGCAAGAAACAGACAGGGGCGAACTATGGCTACACCTTC. Translated: CASSKKQTGANYGYTF.

The chain combines TRBV5-1 with TRBJ2-1; 8 nucleotides line up with TRBD2. Germline V lookup: CDR1 SGHRS, CDR2 YFSETQ. Trimming removed 3 bases from V and 11 bases from J; junction bases left unmatched: 10. The CDR3 has 14 amino acids. The CDR3 is CASSSTEIAGKQFF. For the CDR3, the DNA is TGCGCCAGCAGCTCCACCGAAATAGCGGGGAAGCAGTTCTTC.

The chain is built from TRBV19 and TRBJ2-7, with 10 bases aligning to TRBD2. Trimming cost V 1 base and J 3 bases; bases outside gene matches: 3. Looked up from germline, CDR1 is LNHDA and CDR2 is SQIVND (reference sequence). There are 15 residues in the CDR3. DNA for the CDR3: TGTGCCAGTAGTATAGGGCAGCGGGAGGGCTACGAGCAGTACTTC. It is translated as CASSIGQREGYEQYF. Filled out from reference TRBV19 and TRBJ2-7, the complete variable domain reads DGGITQSPKYLFRKEGQNVTLSCEQNLNHDAMYWYRQDPGQGLRLIYYSQIVNDFQKGDIAEGYSVSREKKESFPLTVTSAQKNPTAFYLCASSIGQREGYEQYFGPGTRLTVT.

J is TRBJ2-3 and V is TRBV19; D remains ambiguous. This CDR3 comprises 13 residues. V lost 1 base and J 2 bases, leaving 4 bases between the germline ends. Germline assignment: CDR1 LNHDA and CDR2 SQIVND (reference sequence). CDR3: CASSIGHTDTQYF. The CDR3 nucleotides read TGTGCCAGTAGTATAGGGCACACAGATACGCAGTATTTT.

The chain combines TRBV7-9 with TRBJ2-7; D remains unclear. The CDR3 length is 11 residues. Trimming removed 0 bases at V and 6 bases at J, with 3 bases between. Germline CDR1 reads SEHNR; CDR2 reads FQNEAQ (reference sequence). CDR3 loop: CASSLAGEQYF. Here the CDR3 DNA reads TGTGCCAGCAGCTTAGCCGGCGAGCAGTACTTC. Full variable domain (remainder filled in from reference TRBV7-9 and TRBJ2-7): DTGVSQNPRHKITKRGQNVTFRCDPISEHNRLYWYRQTLGQGPEFLTYFQNEAQLEKSRLLSDRFSAERPKGSFSTLEIQRTEQGDSAMYLCASSLAGEQYFGPGTRLTVT.

This rearrangement joins TRBV30 to TRBJ2-1; 8 positions agree with TRBD2. V gave up 0 bases and J gave up 7 bases; unmatched junction bases: 11. The CDR3 consists of 16 residues. Per the germline V gene, CDR1 is GTSNPN and CDR2 is SVGIG (reference sequence). DNA for the CDR3: TGTGCCTGGAGTGTACGGGGGGGCCGGGGTATAAATGAGCAGTTCTTC. This encodes CAWSVRGGRGINEQFF.

This chain links TRBV29-1 with TRBJ2-2; tentatively, D is TRBD1 (6 bases). CDR1 and CDR2 from the germline V gene are SQVTM and ANQGSEA. The CDR3 has 14 residues. Trimming left V 4 bases short and J 6 bases short, with 15 bases between. The CDR3 sequence: CSVGGQGEAGELFF. Here the CDR3 DNA reads TGCAGCGTTGGGGGACAAGGAGAGGCCGGGGAGCTGTTTTTT.

This chain joins TRBV6-6 and TRBJ1-2; tentatively, D is TRBD1 (5 bases). Germline CDR1 and CDR2: MNHNY and SVGAGI (reference sequence). The CDR3 length is 15 residues. V lost 2 bases to trimming and J lost 0 bases, with 10 bases between them. This chain's CDR3 is CASSYGQGANYGYTF. The CDR3, as DNA: TGTGCCAGCAGTTACGGCCAGGGTGCTAACTATGGCTACACCTTC.

CDR3 amino acids: CATSDSQGGTDTQYF. For the CDR3, the DNA is TGTGCCACCAGTGATTCACAGGGGGGCACAGATACGCAGTATTTT. The chain joins TRBV24-1 to TRBJ2-3, with 8 nucleotides matching TRBD1. J gave up 1 base and V 2 bases, and 1 base lay outside the gene matches. The germline V gene encodes CDR1 KGHDR and CDR2 SFDVKD. The CDR3 runs to 15 residues.

CDR3 region: CASSSTGVTGELFF. The CDR3 DNA reads as TGCGCCAGCAGCTCAACAGGGGTCACCGGGGAGCTGTTTTTT. The chain couples TRBV5-1 to TRBJ2-2; TRBD1 agrees at 7 bases. CDR1 is SGHRS and CDR2 is YFSETQ in the germline V gene. V lost 3 bases and J lost 4; bases outside the gene matches: 3. The CDR3 sequence is 14 residues long.

This chain connects TRBV5-4 to TRBJ2-3; perhaps TRBD2 as D (6 bases). V gave up 5 bases and J gave up 1 base, with 11 bases separating them. The CDR3 loop spans 14 amino acids. Looked up from germline, CDR1 is SGHNT and CDR2 is YYREEE (reference sequence). The CDR3 sequence is CASRAGTGTDTQYF. CDR3 in DNA: TGTGCCAGCAGGGCCGGGACTGGCACAGATACGCAGTATTTT.

The chain couples TRBV19 to TRBJ2-7; TRBD1 matches 9 bases. The CDR3 runs 15 residues. Germline lookup yields CDR1 LNHDA and CDR2 SQIVND (reference sequence). V was clipped by 5 bases and J by 3 bases; unmatched bases: 8. This chain's CDR3 is CASSSRTGAVYEQYF. CDR3 nucleotides: TGTGCCAGTAGTTCCCGGACAGGGGCAGTCTACGAGCAGTACTTC.

This clone was found many times. This chain connects TRBV2 to TRBJ1-1; D uncertain. V lost 5 bases to trimming and J lost 1 base, with 11 bases between them. The CDR3 has 14 amino acids. Germline CDR1 is SNHLY and CDR2 is FYNNEI. CDR3 DNA: TGTGCCAGCAGTAAGGACGGGAGGAACACTGAAGCTTTCTTT. This encodes CASSKDGRNTEAFF.

The gene calls are TRBV7-9 and TRBJ1-4, with a possible D match to TRBD1 (6 bases). The CDR3 has 16 residues. V was clipped by 1 base and J by 8 bases, with 17 bases between them. Germline CDR1 SEHNR, CDR2 FQNEAQ (reference sequence). DNA of the CDR3: TGTGCCAGCAGCTTAGGAAGGACAGCCCAGAGGGAAAAACTGTTTTTT. Translating gives CASSLGRTAQREKLFF.

In DNA form, the CDR3 reads TGTGCCAGCAGCTCCGCGGGGACCCGGGGCTACACCTTC. Its protein is CASSSAGTRGYTF. V gene TRBV7-9 combines with J gene TRBJ1-2; D possibly corresponds to TRBD1 (5 bases). Germline V gives CDR1 SEHNR, CDR2 FQNEAQ (reference sequence). The CDR3 spans 13 residues. V dropped 4 bases and J dropped 8 bases, with 14 bases sitting between them.

The genes are TRBV11-3 and TRBJ2-2, with 8 bases identical to TRBD2. Germline CDR1 reads SGHNT; CDR2 reads YENEEA. J lost 6 bases, V lost 5 bases, and 5 bases had no gene match. This CDR3 has 14 amino acids. This chain's CDR3 is CASSPGLGAGELFF. DNA of the CDR3: TGTGCCAGCAGCCCGGGACTAGGGGCCGGGGAGCTGTTTTTT.

The chain links TRBV18 to TRBJ2-1; possible D gene TRBD2, 5 bases. V was cut by 3 bases and J by 7 bases, with 10 bases left in between. The CDR3 totals 13 residues. Germline CDR1 reads KGHSH; CDR2 reads LQKENI. The CDR3 DNA reads as TGTGCCAGCTCACCCGGAGGCGGGAATGAGCAGTTCTTC. Translated, it gives CASSPGGGNEQFF.

The chain combines TRBV29-1 with TRBJ2-2, with D possibly TRBD1 on 5 matching bases. This CDR3 contains 13 residues. Germline loops: CDR1 SQVTM, CDR2 ANQGSEA. V was trimmed by 6 bases and J by 8 bases, leaving 16 bases between them. CDR3 amino acids: CSVGRTDSGELFF. CDR3 in DNA: TGCAGCGTGGGCCGGACCGACAGTGGGGAGCTGTTTTTT.

In nucleotides, the CDR3 is TGTGCCGGGACAGGGGGCTTAAAGAATTCACCCCTCCACTTT. It specifies CAGTGGLKNSPLHF. V gene TRBV30 combines with J gene TRBJ1-6, with 12 bases lining up with TRBD1. The CDR3 has 14 residues. The V segment lost 8 bases and the J segment 7 bases; nucleotides outside the gene matches: 6. Germline V gene sequence: CDR1 GTSNPN, CDR2 SVGIG (reference sequence). The full variable domain, completed using reference TRBV30 and TRBJ1-6, is SQTIHQWPATLVQPVGSPLSLECTVEGTSNPNLYWYRQAAGRGLQLLFYSVGIGQISSEVPQNLSASRPQDRQFILSSKKLLLSDSGFYLCAGTGGLKNSPLHFGNGTRLTVT.

In this sample, this clone turned up once. This chain uses TRBV5-1 with TRBJ2-3; TRBD2 aligns across 7 bases. The ends lost 3 bases at V and 6 bases at J; junction bases unmatched: 10. The CDR3 runs 15 residues. Per the germline V gene, CDR1 is SGHRS and CDR2 is YFSETQ. CDR3 in DNA: TGCGCCAGCAGCTCAAGCGGGGCCCCCGTGGATACGCAGTATTTT. As protein: CASSSSGAPVDTQYF. Filled out from reference TRBV5-1 and TRBJ2-3, the complete variable domain reads KAGVTQTPRYLIKTRGQQVTLSCSPISGHRSVSWYQQTPGQGLQFLFEYFSETQRNKGNFPGRFSGRQFSNSRSEMNVSTLELGDSALYLCASSSSGAPVDTQYFGPGTRLTVL.

The V call is TRBV7-9, the J call TRBJ2-3; possibly TRBD2 for D (5 bases). Per germline, CDR1 SEHNR and CDR2 FQNEAQ (reference sequence). Trimming left V 1 base short and J 4 bases short, with 12 bases between. The CDR3 covers 15 residues. The CDR3 nucleotides read TGTGCCAGCAGCTTAGGCCTGGGAGAGGCAGATACGCAGTATTTT. This sequence encodes CASSLGLGEADTQYF.